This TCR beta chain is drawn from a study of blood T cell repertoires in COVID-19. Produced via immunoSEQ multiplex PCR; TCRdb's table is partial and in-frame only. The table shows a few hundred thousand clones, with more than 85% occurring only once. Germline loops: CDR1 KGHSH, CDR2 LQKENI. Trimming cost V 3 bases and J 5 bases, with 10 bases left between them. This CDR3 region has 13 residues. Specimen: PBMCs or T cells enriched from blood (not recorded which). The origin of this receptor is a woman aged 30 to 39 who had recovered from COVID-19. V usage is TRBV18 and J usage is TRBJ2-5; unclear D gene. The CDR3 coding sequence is TGTGCCAGCTCACCGCGACATCACGAGACCCAGTACTTC. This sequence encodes CASSPRHHETQYF.